Described below is a single TCR beta chain sequence and its context. As yet, its antigen is unknown. It was with 60 Vbeta and 13 Jbeta primers that the PCR ran. Generated by immunoSEQ multiplex PCR, the TCRdb table keeps only in-frame clones and is missing some. The sample includes about 130,000 clones, about 82% of them seen just once. Healthy bone marrow donors made up the donor group. CDR3 length: 16 amino acids. Trimming at V came to 5 bases and at J to 6 bases, leaving 9 bases not matched to a gene. The germline gives CDR1 SEHNR, CDR2 FQNEAQ (reference sequence). This sample is part of a study of cytomegalovirus exposure and HLA in healthy donors. In the study overall: The study placed around 80% of its 398 genotyped donors in the Caucasian-associated ancestry cluster.

Findings and limits, study-wide: In a later analysis, HLA-associated beta chains showed higher expansion and lower generation probabilities than comparable chains. Reports credit the classifier with highly specific, highly sensitive diagnosis of cytomegalovirus status.

The sequence came from a boy between 10 and 17 years old in good health and CMV-seronegative. The chain carries TRBV7-9 and TRBJ2-6; 8 nucleotides align to TRBD1. Sequenced: PBMCs. The CDR3 protein is CASSHSGGYEANVLTF. The CDR3 DNA sequence: TGTGCCAGCAGCCACTCAGGGGGCTACGAGGCCAACGTCCTGACTTTC.